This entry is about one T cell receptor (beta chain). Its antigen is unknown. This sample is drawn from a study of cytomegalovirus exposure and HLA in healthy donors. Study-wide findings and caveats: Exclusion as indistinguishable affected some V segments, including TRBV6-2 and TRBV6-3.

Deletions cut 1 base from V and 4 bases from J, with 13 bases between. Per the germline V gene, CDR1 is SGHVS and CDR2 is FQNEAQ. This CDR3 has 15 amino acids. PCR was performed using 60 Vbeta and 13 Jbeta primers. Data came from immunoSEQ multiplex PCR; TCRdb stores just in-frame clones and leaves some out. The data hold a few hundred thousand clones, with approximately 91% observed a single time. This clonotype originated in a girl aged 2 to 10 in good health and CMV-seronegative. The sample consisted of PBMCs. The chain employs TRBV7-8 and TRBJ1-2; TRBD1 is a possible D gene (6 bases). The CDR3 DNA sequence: TGTGCCAGCAGCTTAGGGCGGGGGGCCGGCTATGGCTACACCTTC. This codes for CASSLGRGAGYGYTF.